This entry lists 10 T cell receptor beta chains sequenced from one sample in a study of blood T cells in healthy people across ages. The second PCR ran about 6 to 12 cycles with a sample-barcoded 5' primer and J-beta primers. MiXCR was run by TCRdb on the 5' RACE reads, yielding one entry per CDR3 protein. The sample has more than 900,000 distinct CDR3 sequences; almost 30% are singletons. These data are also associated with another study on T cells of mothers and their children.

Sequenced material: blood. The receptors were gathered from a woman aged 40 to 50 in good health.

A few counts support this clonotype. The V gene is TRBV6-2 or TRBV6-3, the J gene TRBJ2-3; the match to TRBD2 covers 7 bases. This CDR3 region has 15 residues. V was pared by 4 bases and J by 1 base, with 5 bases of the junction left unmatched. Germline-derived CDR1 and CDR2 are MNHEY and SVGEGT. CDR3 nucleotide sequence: TGTGCCAGCAGTTTGTTAGCGGGCCGCACAGATACGCAGTATTTT. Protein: CASSLLAGRTDTQYF.

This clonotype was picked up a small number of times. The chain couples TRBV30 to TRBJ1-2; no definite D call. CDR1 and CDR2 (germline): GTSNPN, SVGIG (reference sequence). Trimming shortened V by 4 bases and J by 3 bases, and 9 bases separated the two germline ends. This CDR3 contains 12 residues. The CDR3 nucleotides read TGTGCCTGGATGGAGCATCACTATGGCTACACCTTC. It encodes CAWMEHHYGYTF. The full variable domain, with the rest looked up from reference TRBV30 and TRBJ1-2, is SQTIHQWPATLVQPVGSPLSLECTVEGTSNPNLYWYRQAAGRGLQLLFYSVGIGQISSEVPQNLSASRPQDRQFILSSKKLLLSDSGFYLCAWMEHHYGYTFGSGTRLTVV.

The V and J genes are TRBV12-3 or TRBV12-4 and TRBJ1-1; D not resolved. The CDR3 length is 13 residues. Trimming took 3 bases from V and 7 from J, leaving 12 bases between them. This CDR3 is CASSLLGSGEAFF. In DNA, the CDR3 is TGTGCCAGCAGTTTGTTAGGGTCGGGTGAAGCTTTCTTT.

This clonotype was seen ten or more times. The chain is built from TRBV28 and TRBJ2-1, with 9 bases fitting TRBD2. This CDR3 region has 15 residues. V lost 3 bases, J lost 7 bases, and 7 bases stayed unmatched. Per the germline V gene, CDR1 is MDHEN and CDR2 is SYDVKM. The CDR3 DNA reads TGTGCCAGCAGTTTGCGGGGGGGCACCTTTAATGAGCAGTTCTTC. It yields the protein CASSLRGGTFNEQFF.

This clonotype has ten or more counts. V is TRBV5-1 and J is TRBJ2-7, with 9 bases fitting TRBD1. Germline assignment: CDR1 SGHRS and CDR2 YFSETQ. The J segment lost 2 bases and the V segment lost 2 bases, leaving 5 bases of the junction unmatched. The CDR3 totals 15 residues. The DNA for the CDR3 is TGCGCCAGCAGCTTCACGACAGGGGGGGCCTACGAGCAGTACTTC. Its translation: CASSFTTGGAYEQYF.

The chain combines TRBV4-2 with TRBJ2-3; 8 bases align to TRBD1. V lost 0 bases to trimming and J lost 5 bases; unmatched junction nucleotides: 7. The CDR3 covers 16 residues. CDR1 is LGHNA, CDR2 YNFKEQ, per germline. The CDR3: CASSQEDRELVDTQYF. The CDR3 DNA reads TGTGCCAGCAGCCAAGAGGACAGGGAGCTGGTAGATACGCAGTATTTT.

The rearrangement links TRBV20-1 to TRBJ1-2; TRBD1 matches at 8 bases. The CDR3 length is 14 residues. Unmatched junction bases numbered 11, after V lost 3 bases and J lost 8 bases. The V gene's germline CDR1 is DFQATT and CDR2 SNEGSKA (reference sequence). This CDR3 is CSARPRTGGKGYTF. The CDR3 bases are TGCAGTGCTAGGCCCCGCACAGGGGGGAAGGGCTACACCTTC.

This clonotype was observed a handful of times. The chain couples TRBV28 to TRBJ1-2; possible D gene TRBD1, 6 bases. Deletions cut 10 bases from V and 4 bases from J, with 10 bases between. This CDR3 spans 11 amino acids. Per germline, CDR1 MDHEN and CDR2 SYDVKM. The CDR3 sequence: CATGQPYGYTF. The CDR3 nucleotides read TGTGCCACAGGACAGCCCTATGGCTACACCTTC.

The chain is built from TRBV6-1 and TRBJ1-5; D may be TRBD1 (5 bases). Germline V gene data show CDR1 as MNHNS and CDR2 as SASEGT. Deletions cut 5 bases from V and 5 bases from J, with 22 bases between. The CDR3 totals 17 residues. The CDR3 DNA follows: TGTGCCAGCAGTACCGTCCGGGACCTAGGGAGCCATCAGCCCCAGCATTTT. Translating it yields CASSTVRDLGSHQPQHF.

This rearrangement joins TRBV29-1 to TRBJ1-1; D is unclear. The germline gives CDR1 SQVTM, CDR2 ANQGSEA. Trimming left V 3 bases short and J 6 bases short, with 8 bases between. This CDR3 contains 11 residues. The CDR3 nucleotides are TGCAGCGTTGACTACGGGGCTGAAGCTTTCTTT. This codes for CSVDYGAEAFF.